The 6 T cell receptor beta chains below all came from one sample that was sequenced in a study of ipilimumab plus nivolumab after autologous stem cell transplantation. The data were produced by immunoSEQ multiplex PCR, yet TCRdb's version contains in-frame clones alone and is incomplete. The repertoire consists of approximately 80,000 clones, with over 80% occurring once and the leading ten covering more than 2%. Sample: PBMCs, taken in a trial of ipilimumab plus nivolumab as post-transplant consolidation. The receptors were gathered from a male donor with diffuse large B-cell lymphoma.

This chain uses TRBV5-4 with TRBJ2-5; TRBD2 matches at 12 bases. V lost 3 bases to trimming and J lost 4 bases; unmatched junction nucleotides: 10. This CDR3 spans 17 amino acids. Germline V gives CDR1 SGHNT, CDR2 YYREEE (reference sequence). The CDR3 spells CASSSVGSSGGAETQYF. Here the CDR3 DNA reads TGTGCCAGCAGCTCGGTTGGTTCTAGCGGGGGGGCAGAGACCCAGTACTTC.

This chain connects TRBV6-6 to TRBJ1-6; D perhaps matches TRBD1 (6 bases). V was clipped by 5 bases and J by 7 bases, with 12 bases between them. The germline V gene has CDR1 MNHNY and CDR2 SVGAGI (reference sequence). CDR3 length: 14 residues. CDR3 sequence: CASSGQRENSPLHF. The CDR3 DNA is TGTGCCAGCAGTGGACAGAGGGAGAATTCACCCCTCCACTTT.

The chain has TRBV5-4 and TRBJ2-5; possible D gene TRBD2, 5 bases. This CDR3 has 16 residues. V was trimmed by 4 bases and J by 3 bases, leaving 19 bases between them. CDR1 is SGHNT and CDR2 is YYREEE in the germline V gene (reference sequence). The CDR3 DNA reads TGTGCCAGCAGCCTCAGGCGGGCCACCGGGGAAGAGACCCAGTACTTC. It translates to CASSLRRATGEETQYF.

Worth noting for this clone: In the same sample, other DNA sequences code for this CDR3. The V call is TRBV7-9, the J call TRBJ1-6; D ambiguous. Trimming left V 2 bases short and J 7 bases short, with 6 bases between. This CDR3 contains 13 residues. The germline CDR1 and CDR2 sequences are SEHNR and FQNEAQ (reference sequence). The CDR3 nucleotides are TGTGCCAGCAGCTTACGGGCAAATTCACCCCTCCACTTT. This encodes CASSLRANSPLHF. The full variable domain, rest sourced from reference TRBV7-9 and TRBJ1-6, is DTGVSQNPRHKITKRGQNVTFRCDPISEHNRLYWYRQTLGQGPEFLTYFQNEAQLEKSRLLSDRFSAERPKGSFSTLEIQRTEQGDSAMYLCASSLRANSPLHFGNGTRLTVT.

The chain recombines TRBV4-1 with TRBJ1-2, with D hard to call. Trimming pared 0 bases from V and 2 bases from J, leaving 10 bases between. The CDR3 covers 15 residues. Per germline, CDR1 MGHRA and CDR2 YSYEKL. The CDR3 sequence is CASSQDFRRNYGYTF. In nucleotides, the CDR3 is TGCGCCAGCAGCCAAGATTTTAGGAGGAACTATGGCTACACCTTC.

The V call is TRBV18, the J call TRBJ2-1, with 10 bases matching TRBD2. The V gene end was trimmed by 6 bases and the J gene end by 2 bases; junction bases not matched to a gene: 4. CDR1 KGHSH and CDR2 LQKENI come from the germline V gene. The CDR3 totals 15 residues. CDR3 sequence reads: CASSSSGGTYNEQFF. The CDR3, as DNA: TGTGCCAGCTCGTCTAGCGGGGGAACCTACAATGAGCAGTTCTTC. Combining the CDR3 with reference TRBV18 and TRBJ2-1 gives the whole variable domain NAGVMQNPRHLVRRRGQEARLRCSPMKGHSHVYWYRQLPEEGLKFMVYLQKENIIDESGMPKERFSAEFPKEGPSILRIQQVVRGDSAAYFCASSSSGGTYNEQFFGPGTRLTVL.